Listed here are 5 T cell receptor beta chains from one sample, sequenced in a study of T cell clonotyping in hematopoietic cell transplantation. Profiling relied on immunoSEQ multiplex PCR, and the TCRdb table lists in-frame clones only, not all of them. The table has over 7,000 clones, roughly 76% seen once; the top ten hold approximately 4.8%. The sample here was peripheral blood mononuclear cells, taken 180 days after allogeneic stem cell transplant. The receptors were gathered from a female patient in her 50s who had an allogeneic stem cell transplant from an unrelated donor, so the T cells may come from the graft donor. Some clones in this sample may be carry-over from other donors' samples.

The chain combines TRBV2 with TRBJ2-7; 8 nucleotides line up with TRBD1. V was clipped by 8 bases and J by 3 bases; unmatched bases: 9. The CDR3 has 14 amino acids. Germline-derived CDR1 and CDR2 are SNHLY and FYNNEI. CDR3 sequence (DNA): TGTGCCAGCCAGGGGGACAGGCTAGACTACGAGCAGTACTTC. Encoded protein: CASQGDRLDYEQYF.

The chain links TRBV2 to TRBJ2-2; D unclear. V lost 6 bases and J lost 3, with 11 bases in between. CDR1 is SNHLY and CDR2 is FYNNEI in the germline V gene. This CDR3 is 14 amino acids long. The CDR3: CASSRLIHTGELFF. Here the CDR3 DNA reads TGTGCCAGCAGCCGCCTGATTCACACCGGGGAGCTGTTTTTT.

The rearrangement links TRBV7-3 to TRBJ2-2; D not resolved. The CDR3 runs 15 residues. Germline CDR1 SGHTA, CDR2 FQGTGA. The V end was cut by 8 bases, the J end by 4 bases, with 17 bases between. The CDR3 sequence: CASSPRHTSTGELFF. DNA of the CDR3: TGTGCCAGCTCACCCCGACATACCAGCACCGGGGAGCTGTTTTTT.

The chain has TRBV11-1 and TRBJ1-1; D unresolved. Germline CDR1 and CDR2: SGHAT and FQDESV (reference sequence). Deletions cut 5 bases from V and 0 bases from J, with 7 bases between. This CDR3 is 13 amino acids long. The CDR3 spells CASSQEMNTEAFF. The CDR3 coding sequence is TGTGCCAGCAGCCAAGAGATGAACACTGAAGCTTTCTTT.

This clone has more than one count but fewer than ten. This sequence joins TRBV6-5 and TRBJ1-1; D remains unclear. The CDR3 covers 11 residues. Deletions cut 8 bases from V and 11 bases from J, with 15 bases between. The germline CDR1 and CDR2 sequences are MNHEY and SVGAGI. This CDR3 is CASREEARAFF. CDR3 sequence (DNA): TGTGCCAGCCGGGAGGAAGCCCGGGCTTTCTTT.